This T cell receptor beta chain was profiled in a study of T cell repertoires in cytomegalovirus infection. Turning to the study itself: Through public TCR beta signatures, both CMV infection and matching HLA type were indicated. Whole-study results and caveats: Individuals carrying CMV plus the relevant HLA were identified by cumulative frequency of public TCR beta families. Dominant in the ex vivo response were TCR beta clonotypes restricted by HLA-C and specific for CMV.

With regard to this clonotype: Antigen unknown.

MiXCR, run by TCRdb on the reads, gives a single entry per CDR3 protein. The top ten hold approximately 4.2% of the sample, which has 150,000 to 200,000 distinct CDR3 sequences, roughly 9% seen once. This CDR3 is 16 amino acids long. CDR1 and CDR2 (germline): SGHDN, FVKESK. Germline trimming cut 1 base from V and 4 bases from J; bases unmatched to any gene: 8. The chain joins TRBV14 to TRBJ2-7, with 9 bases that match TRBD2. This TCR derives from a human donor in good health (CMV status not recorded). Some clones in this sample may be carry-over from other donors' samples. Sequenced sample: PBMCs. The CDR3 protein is CASSQVPAGGPYEQYF. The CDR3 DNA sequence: TGTGCCAGCAGCCAAGTCCCCGCGGGAGGGCCATACGAGCAGTACTTC.